Listed below are T cell receptor beta chains from one sample, sequenced in a study of shared clonotypes between healthy human individuals. This table comes from immunoSEQ multiplex PCR, and its TCRdb copy is limited to in-frame clones, with some not included. The data show fewer than 200,000 clones, over 80% seen once. The sequenced sample was naive CD4+ T cells sorted from blood. These receptors originate from a woman in her 30s in good health. Each CDR3 is given with its conserved first and last residue. D genes are given only for firm matches. Rows may omit the clone size; those that give it use once, few, many or a size class.

.	TRBV18	.	TRBJ1-2	CASSDIDTSNYGYTF	TGTGCCAGCTCGGATATAGACACTTCTAACTATGGCTACACCTTC
.	TRBV2	.	TRBJ1-3	CASAPRLFAGNTIYF	TGTGCCAGCGCCCCCCGACTTTTTGCTGGAAACACCATATATTTT
.	TRBV5-1	.	TRBJ2-7	CASSLRAGYYEQYF	TGCGCCAGCAGCTTGAGAGCCGGTTACTACGAGCAGTACTTC
.	TRBV5-1	few	TRBJ1-2	CASSQIANYGYTF	TGCGCCAGCAGCCAAATAGCTAACTATGGCTACACCTTC
.	TRBV6-6	once	TRBJ2-7	CASSYVQYNTYEQYF	TGTGCCAGCAGTTACGTACAGTATAACACCTACGAGCAGTACTTC
.	TRBV5-6	.	TRBJ2-4	CASSYLRSHIQYF	TGTGCCAGCAGCTACTTGAGGTCACACATTCAGTACTTC
.	TRBV7-9	.	TRBJ2-5	CASSLPRDRGETQYF	TGTGCCAGCAGCTTACCCCGGGACCGAGGGGAGACCCAGTACTTC
.	TRBV28	once	TRBJ1-3	CASSFRALNLGNTIYF	TGTGCCAGCAGTTTCAGGGCCTTAAACCTCGGAAACACCATATATTTT
TRBD1	TRBV28	.	TRBJ1-2	CASSGTGSGYTF	TGTGCCAGCAGCGGGACAGGGAGTGGCTACACCTTC
.	TRBV21-1	.	TRBJ2-7	CASRPRTRTTYEQYF	TGTGCCAGCAGGCCCCGTACTCGGACTACCTACGAGCAGTACTTC
.	TRBV2	.	TRBJ1-5	CASSEEAGQPQHF	TGTGCCAGCAGTGAAGAGGCGGGTCAGCCCCAGCATTTT
.	TRBV11-2	.	TRBJ2-7	CASSLGGGGDYEQYF	TGTGCCAGCAGCTTAGGGGGAGGCGGGGACTACGAGCAGTACTTC
.	TRBV7-9	once	TRBJ1-1	CASTVPGIEAFF	TGTGCCAGCACCGTACCGGGGATTGAAGCTTTCTTT
.	TRBV6-6	.	TRBJ2-7	CASSYPGQLTYEQYF	TGTGCCAGCAGTTACCCAGGACAGTTGACCTACGAGCAGTACTTC
.	TRBV6-1	few	TRBJ1-5	CASSGLYQPQHF	TGTGCCAGCAGCGGACTTTATCAGCCCCAGCATTTT
TRBD1	TRBV5-4	.	TRBJ2-7	CASSHPRQGSYEQYF	TGTGCCAGCAGCCATCCGAGACAGGGCTCCTACGAGCAGTACTTC
TRBD1	TRBV5-6	.	TRBJ1-5	CASSFYRGRGDQPQHF	TGTGCCAGCAGCTTTTACAGGGGGCGTGGGGATCAGCCCCAGCATTTT
TRBD1	TRBV27	.	TRBJ2-7	CASSTTGGTYEQYF	TGTGCCAGCAGTACGACAGGGGGGACCTACGAGCAGTACTTC
.	TRBV7-2	.	TRBJ1-1	CASSLALLTEAFF	TGTGCCAGCAGCTTAGCTCTATTGACAGAAGCTTTCTTT
.	TRBV5-4	.	TRBJ1-2	CASSLAGNGLQSYGYTF	TGTGCCAGCAGCTTGGCCGGTAACGGCTTGCAAAGCTATGGCTACACCTTC
TRBD2	TRBV6-1	.	TRBJ2-7	CASSAPGLAGRAGYEQYF	TGTGCCAGCAGTGCCCCAGGACTAGCGGGCCGCGCGGGATACGAGCAGTACTTC
.	TRBV5-6	.	TRBJ2-7	CASSQHYEQYF	TGTGCCAGCAGCCAACACTACGAGCAGTACTTC
.	TRBV7-9	.	TRBJ2-2	CASSARGSANTGELFF	TGTGCCAGCAGCGCTCGAGGGAGCGCGAACACCGGGGAGCTGTTTTTT
.	TRBV2	.	TRBJ1-2	CASSEKGRIYGYTF	TGTGCCAGCAGTGAAAAAGGGCGGATCTATGGCTACACCTTC
.	TRBV19	few	TRBJ1-5	CASSILQPGQPQHF	TGTGCCAGTAGTATATTGCAGCCCGGCCAGCCCCAGCATTTT
TRBD2	TRBV5-4	.	TRBJ2-2	CASSLMGLAGLGTGELFF	TGTGCCAGCAGCTTGATGGGCCTAGCGGGTTTGGGCACCGGGGAGCTGTTTTTT
TRBD1	TRBV29-1	.	TRBJ2-7	CSVAGQGFGYEQYF	TGCAGCGTTGCAGGACAGGGGTTTGGTTACGAGCAGTACTTC
.	TRBV6-1	once	TRBJ2-7	CASSEASGSYEQYF	TGTGCCAGCAGTGAAGCGTCAGGCTCCTACGAGCAGTACTTC
TRBD2	TRBV7-2	.	TRBJ2-7	CASSLKTSRVTEQYF	TGTGCCAGCAGCTTAAAGACTAGCCGGGTGACCGAGCAGTACTTC
TRBD1	TRBV6-5	.	TRBJ1-1	CASSFRWTGNTEAFF	TGTGCCAGCAGTTTTAGGTGGACAGGGAACACTGAAGCTTTCTTT
TRBD2	TRBV5-4	.	TRBJ2-7	CASSSGLAGVLNSSYEQYF	TGTGCCAGCAGCAGCGGACTAGCGGGAGTTCTAAACAGCTCCTACGAGCAGTACTTC
.	TRBV5-1	.	TRBJ1-1	CASSPWTDSGTEAFF	TGCGCCAGCAGCCCTTGGACAGACTCGGGCACTGAAGCTTTCTTT
.	TRBV10-1	.	TRBJ1-2	CASSDGTEAGYGYTF	TGCGCCAGCTCTGACGGGACGGAAGCCGGCTATGGCTACACCTTC
.	TRBV29-1	.	TRBJ2-3	CSVALDITDTQYF	TGCAGCGTTGCTCTAGACATCACAGATACGCAGTATTTT
.	TRBV5-1	.	TRBJ2-7	CASSLVVVGTYEQYF	TGCGCCAGCAGCTTGGTGGTAGTAGGCACCTACGAGCAGTACTTC
.	TRBV28	.	TRBJ1-4	CATRGTAVEKLFF	TGTGCCACCAGGGGTACGGCGGTTGAAAAACTGTTTTTT
TRBD1	TRBV11-2	few	TRBJ2-7	CASSLDRGPYEQYF	TGTGCCAGCAGCTTAGACAGGGGGCCCTACGAGCAGTACTTC
.	TRBV11-2	once	TRBJ2-2	CASSFTAGNTGELFF	TGTGCCAGCAGCTTTACAGCGGGGAACACCGGGGAGCTGTTTTTT
.	TRBV5-4	.	TRBJ1-1	CASSFPGAGTEAFF	TGTGCCAGCAGCTTTCCGGGGGCTGGCACTGAAGCTTTCTTT
.	TRBV28	.	TRBJ2-7	CASSFSVYEQYF	TGTGCCAGCAGTTTCTCAGTCTACGAGCAGTACTTC
TRBD2	TRBV9	.	TRBJ2-7	CASSVGHSGSGYEQYF	TGTGCCAGCAGCGTAGGGCATAGCGGGAGCGGCTACGAGCAGTACTTC
.	TRBV9	.	TRBJ1-3	CASSVGVMGLLNTIYF	TGTGCCAGCAGCGTAGGGGTAATGGGACTTCTGAACACCATATATTTT
.	TRBV5-5	.	TRBJ2-2	CASSLGEAGTGELFF	TGTGCCAGCAGCTTGGGAGAAGCTGGCACCGGGGAGCTGTTTTTT
TRBD1	TRBV27	.	TRBJ1-1	CASTSSGQGFKEAFF	TGTGCCAGCACCTCCTCCGGACAGGGGTTTAAGGAAGCTTTCTTT
TRBD2	TRBV18	.	TRBJ2-1	CASSPGTSGTRANEQFF	TGTGCCAGCTCACCCGGGACTAGCGGGACAAGGGCCAATGAGCAGTTCTTC
.	TRBV5-1	.	TRBJ2-5	CASSLGQDVETQYF	TGCGCCAGCAGCTTGGGACAGGACGTTGAGACCCAGTACTTC
.	TRBV10-3	.	TRBJ2-7	CAISGGGGGGLYEQYF	TGTGCCATCAGTGGGGGAGGGGGAGGAGGGCTTTACGAGCAGTACTTC
TRBD1	TRBV27	.	TRBJ1-2	CASSRRQGEGYTF	TGTGCCAGCAGTCGGCGACAGGGTGAGGGCTACACCTTC
.	TRBV10-3	.	TRBJ1-1	CAISESGQNTEAFF	TGTGCCATCAGTGAGTCAGGGCAGAACACTGAAGCTTTCTTT
.	TRBV5-1	.	TRBJ2-2	CASFGYLTTGELFF	TGCGCCAGCTTTGGCTACCTCACCACCGGGGAGCTGTTTTTT
TRBD1	TRBV30	.	TRBJ2-5	CAWTTGGVETQYF	TGTGCCTGGACGACAGGGGGCGTAGAGACCCAGTACTTC
.	TRBV2	.	TRBJ1-4	CASTPISTSNEKLFF	TGTGCCAGCACCCCCATCTCTACCTCTAATGAAAAACTGTTTTTT
TRBD1	TRBV10-3	.	TRBJ2-7	CAISEQGQGSYEQYF	TGTGCCATCAGTGAGCAGGGACAGGGTTCCTACGAGCAGTACTTC
TRBD2	TRBV9	few	TRBJ2-7	CASSVDRLAGVEQYF	TGTGCCAGCAGCGTAGATCGACTAGCGGGAGTTGAGCAGTACTTC
TRBD2	TRBV28	.	TRBJ2-2	CASGGTVSNTGELFF	TGTGCTAGCGGGGGAACAGTTTCCAACACCGGGGAGCTGTTTTTT
TRBD2	TRBV5-1	.	TRBJ2-7	CASSNGLATTLTYEQYF	TGCGCCAGCAGCAACGGACTAGCTACCACTTTGACCTACGAGCAGTACTTC
TRBD2	TRBV12-5	few	TRBJ2-3	CASGSGLAVQF	TGTGCTAGTGGTTCGGGACTAGCGGTGCAGTTT
.	TRBV2	.	TRBJ1-1	CASSPDPQQNTEAFF	TGTGCCAGCAGCCCCGACCCCCAACAGAACACTGAAGCTTTCTTT
TRBD1	TRBV6-4	.	TRBJ2-1	CASSDWTLDRGHDNEQFF	TGTGCCAGCAGTGACTGGACTTTGGACAGGGGGCACGACAATGAGCAGTTCTTC